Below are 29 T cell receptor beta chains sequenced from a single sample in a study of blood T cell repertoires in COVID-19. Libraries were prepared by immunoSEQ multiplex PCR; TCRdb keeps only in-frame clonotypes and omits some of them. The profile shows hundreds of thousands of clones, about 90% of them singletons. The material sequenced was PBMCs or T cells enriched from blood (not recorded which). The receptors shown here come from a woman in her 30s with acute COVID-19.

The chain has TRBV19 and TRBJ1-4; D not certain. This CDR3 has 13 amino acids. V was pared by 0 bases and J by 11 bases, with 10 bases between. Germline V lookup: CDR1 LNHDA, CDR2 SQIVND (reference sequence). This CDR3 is CASSIELSRKLFF. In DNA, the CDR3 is TGTGCCAGTAGTATAGAGCTTAGTCGGAAACTGTTTTTT.

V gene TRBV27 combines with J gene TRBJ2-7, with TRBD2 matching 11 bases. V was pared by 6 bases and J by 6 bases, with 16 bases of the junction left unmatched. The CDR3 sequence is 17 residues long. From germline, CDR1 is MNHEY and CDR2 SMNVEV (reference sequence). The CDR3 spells CASRRQGISGRATEQYF. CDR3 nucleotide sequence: TGTGCCAGCAGGCGACAGGGGATTAGCGGGAGGGCCACCGAGCAGTACTTC.

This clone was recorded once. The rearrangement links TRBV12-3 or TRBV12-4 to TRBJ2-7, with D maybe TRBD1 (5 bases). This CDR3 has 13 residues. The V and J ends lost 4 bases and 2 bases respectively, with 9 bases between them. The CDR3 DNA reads TGTGCCAGCAGTTCAGGGATGCCCTACGAGCAGTACTTC. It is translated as CASSSGMPYEQYF.

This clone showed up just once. The CDR3 sequence is CASSLVRVRPQHF. The CDR3 DNA reads as TGTGCCAGCAGCTTAGTCAGGGTCCGGCCCCAGCATTTT. V gene TRBV7-2 combines with J gene TRBJ1-5; a weak D match, TRBD1 (5 bases). CDR3 size: 13 residues. CDR1 and CDR2 from the germline V gene are SGHTA and FQGNSA. Trimming left V 1 base short and J 9 bases short, with 10 bases between.

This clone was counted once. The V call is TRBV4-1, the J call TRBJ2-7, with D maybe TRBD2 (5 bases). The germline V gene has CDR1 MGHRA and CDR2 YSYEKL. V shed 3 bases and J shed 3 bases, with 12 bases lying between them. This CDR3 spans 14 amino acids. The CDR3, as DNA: TGCGCCAGCAGCCAGTTTAACGGGGACTACGAGCAGTACTTC. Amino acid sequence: CASSQFNGDYEQYF.

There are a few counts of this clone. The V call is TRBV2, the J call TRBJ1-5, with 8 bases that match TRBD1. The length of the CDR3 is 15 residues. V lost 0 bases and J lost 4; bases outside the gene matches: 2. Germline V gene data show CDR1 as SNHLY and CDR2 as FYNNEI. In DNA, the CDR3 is TGTGCCAGCAGTGAAGCGGACAGGGAGAATCAGCCCCAGCATTTT. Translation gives CASSEADRENQPQHF.

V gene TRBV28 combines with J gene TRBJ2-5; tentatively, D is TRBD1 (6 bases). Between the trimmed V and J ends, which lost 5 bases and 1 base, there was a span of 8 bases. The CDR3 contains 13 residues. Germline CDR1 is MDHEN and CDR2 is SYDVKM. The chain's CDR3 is CASSLQGQETQYF. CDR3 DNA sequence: TGTGCCAGCAGTCTACAGGGCCAAGAGACCCAGTACTTC.

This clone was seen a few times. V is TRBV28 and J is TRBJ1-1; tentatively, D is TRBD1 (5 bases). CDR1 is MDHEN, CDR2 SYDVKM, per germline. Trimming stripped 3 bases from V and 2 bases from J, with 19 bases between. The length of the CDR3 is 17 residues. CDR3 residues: CASSLLPGRGSNTEAFF. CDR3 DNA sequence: TGTGCCAGCAGTTTGTTACCAGGGAGGGGCAGCAACACTGAAGCTTTCTTT.

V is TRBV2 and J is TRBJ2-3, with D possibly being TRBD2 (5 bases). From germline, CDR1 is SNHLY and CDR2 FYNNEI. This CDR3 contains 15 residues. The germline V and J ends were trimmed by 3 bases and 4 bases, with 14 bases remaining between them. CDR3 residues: CASSEVSANSDTQYF. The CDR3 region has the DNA TGTGCCAGCAGTGAGGTTAGCGCCAACTCAGATACGCAGTATTTT. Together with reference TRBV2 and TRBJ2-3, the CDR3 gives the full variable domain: EPEVTQTPSHQVTQMGQEVILRCVPISNHLYFYWYRQILGQKVEFLVSFYNNEISEKSEIFDDQFSVERPDGSNFTLKIRSTKLEDSAMYFCASSEVSANSDTQYFGPGTRLTVL.

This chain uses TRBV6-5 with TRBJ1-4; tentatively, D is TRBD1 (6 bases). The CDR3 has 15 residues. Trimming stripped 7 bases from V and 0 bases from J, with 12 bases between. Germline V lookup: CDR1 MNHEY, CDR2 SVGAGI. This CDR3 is CASKRQAATNEKLFF. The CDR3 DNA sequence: TGTGCCAGCAAGAGACAGGCCGCAACTAATGAAAAACTGTTTTTT.

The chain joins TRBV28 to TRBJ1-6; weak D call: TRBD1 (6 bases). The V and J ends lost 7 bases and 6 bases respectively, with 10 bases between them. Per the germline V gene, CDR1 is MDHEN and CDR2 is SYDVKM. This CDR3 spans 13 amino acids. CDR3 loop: CASITGLNSPLHF. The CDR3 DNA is TGTGCCAGCATTACAGGGCTTAATTCACCCCTCCACTTT.

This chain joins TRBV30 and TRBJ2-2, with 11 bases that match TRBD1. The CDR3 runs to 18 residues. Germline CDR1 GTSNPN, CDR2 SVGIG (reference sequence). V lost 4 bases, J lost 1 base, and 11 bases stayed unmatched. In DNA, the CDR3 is TGTGCCTGGATTCCCCCGGACAGGGGGCTAAAGAACACCGGGGAGCTGTTTTTT. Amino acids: CAWIPPDRGLKNTGELFF. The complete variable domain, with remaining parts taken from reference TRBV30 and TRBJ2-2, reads SQTIHQWPATLVQPVGSPLSLECTVEGTSNPNLYWYRQAAGRGLQLLFYSVGIGQISSEVPQNLSASRPQDRQFILSSKKLLLSDSGFYLCAWIPPDRGLKNTGELFFGEGSRLTVL.

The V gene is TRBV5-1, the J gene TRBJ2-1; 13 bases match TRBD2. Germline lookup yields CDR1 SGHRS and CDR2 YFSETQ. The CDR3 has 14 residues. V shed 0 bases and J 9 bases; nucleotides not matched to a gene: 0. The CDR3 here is CASSLGLAGGEQFF. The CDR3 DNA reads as TGCGCCAGCAGCTTGGGACTAGCGGGGGGTGAGCAGTTCTTC.

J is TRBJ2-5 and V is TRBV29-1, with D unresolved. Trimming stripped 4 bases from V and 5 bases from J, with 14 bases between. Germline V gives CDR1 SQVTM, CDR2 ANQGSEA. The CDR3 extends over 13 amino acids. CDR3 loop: CSVANPVTETQYF. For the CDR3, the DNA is TGCAGCGTTGCGAATCCGGTTACGGAGACCCAGTACTTC.

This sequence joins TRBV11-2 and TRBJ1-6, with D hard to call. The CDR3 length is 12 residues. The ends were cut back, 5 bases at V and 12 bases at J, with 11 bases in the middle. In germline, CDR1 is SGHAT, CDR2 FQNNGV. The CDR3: CASSLAGKPLHF. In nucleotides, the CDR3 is TGTGCCAGCAGCCTAGCGGGGAAACCCCTCCACTTT.

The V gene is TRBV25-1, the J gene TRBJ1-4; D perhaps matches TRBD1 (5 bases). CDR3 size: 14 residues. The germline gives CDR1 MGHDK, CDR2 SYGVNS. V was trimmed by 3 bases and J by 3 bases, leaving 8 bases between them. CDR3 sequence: CASSDRVANEKLFF. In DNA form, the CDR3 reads TGTGCCAGCAGTGACAGGGTTGCTAATGAAAAACTGTTTTTT.

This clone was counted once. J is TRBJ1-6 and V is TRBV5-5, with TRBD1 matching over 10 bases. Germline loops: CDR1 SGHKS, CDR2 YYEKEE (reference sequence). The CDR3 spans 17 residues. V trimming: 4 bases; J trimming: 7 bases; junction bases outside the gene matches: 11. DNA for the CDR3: TGTGCCAGCAGCCCGGTAATTCGGGGACAGGGGAATTCACCCCTCCACTTT. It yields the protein CASSPVIRGQGNSPLHF.

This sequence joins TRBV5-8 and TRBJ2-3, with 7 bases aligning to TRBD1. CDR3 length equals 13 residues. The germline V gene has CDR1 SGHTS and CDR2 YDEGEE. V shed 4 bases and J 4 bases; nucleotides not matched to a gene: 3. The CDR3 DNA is TGTGCCAGCAGCAGGGGGCTGGCAGATACGCAGTATTTT. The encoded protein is CASSRGLADTQYF.

CDR3 bases: TGTGCCAGCAGCGTGACAGGGAGGAAAGGCACTGAAGCTTTCTTT. Translation gives CASSVTGRKGTEAFF. The gene calls are TRBV9 and TRBJ1-1; 7 bases align to TRBD1. Germline trimming cut 2 bases from V and 4 bases from J; bases unmatched to any gene: 8. CDR1 and CDR2 from the germline V gene are SGDLS and YYNGEE. The CDR3 has 15 amino acids.

The CDR3 loop is CASSSSLDSPAGELFF. The CDR3 DNA reads TGTGCCAGCAGCTCTTCCCTGGACTCCCCGGCCGGGGAGCTGTTTTTT. The genes are TRBV13 and TRBJ2-2; tentative D call: TRBD2 (5 bases). The germline V and J ends were trimmed by 4 bases and 6 bases, with 18 bases remaining between them. The length of the CDR3 is 16 residues. Germline lookup yields CDR1 PRHDT and CDR2 FYEKMQ (reference sequence).

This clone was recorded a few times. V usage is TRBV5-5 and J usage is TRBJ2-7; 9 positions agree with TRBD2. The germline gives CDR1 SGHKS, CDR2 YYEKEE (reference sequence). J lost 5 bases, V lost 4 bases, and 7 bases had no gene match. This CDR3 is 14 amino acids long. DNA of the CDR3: TGTGCCAGCAGCGGTAGCGGGAGTTGGAACGAGCAGTACTTC. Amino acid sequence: CASSGSGSWNEQYF.

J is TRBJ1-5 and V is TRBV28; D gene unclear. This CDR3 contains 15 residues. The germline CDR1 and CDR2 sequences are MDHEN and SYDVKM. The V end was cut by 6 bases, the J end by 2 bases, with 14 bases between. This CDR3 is CASSTVQEGNQPQHF. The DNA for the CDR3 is TGTGCCAGCAGCACCGTCCAGGAAGGCAATCAGCCCCAGCATTTT.

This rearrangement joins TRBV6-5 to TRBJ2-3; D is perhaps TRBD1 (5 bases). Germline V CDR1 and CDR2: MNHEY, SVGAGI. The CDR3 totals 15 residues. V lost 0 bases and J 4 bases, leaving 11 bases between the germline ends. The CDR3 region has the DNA TGTGCCAGCAGTTACTCGCCAGGGCAGGCAGATACGCAGTATTTT. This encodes CASSYSPGQADTQYF.

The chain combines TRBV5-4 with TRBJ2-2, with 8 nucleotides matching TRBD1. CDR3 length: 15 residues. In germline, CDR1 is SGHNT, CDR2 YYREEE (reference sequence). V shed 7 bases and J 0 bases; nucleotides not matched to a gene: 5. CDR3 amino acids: CASQQGATNTGELFF. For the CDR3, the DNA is TGTGCCAGCCAGCAGGGGGCCACGAACACCGGGGAGCTGTTTTTT.

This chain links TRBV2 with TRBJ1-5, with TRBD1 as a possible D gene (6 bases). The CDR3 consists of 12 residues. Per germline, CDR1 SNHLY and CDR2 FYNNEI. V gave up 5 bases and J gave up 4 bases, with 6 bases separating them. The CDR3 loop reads CASSRGNQPQHF. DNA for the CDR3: TGTGCCAGCAGTAGGGGGAATCAGCCCCAGCATTTT.

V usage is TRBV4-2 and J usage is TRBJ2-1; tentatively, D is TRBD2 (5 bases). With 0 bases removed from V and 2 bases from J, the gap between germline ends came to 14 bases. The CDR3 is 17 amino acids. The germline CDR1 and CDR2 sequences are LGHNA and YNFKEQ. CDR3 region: CASSQDGAAEAYNEQFF. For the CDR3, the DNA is TGTGCCAGCAGCCAAGATGGTGCAGCGGAGGCCTACAATGAGCAGTTCTTC.

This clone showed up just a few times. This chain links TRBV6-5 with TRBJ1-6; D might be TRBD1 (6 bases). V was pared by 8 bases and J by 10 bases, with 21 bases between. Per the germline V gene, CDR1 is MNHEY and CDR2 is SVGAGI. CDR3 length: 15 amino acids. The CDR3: CASQEGTGGGSPLHF. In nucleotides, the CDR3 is TGTGCCAGCCAGGAGGGTACGGGGGGCGGGTCACCCCTCCACTTT.

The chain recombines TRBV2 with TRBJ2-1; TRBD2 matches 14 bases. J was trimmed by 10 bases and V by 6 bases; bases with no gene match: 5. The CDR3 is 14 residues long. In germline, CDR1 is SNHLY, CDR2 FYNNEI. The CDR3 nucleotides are TGTGCCAGCAGGGGGACTAGCGGGAGTAGGGAGCAGTTCTTC. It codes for CASRGTSGSREQFF.

CDR3 nucleotides: TGTGCCAGCAGTTCAGAACAGGGGATCTCCTACAATGAGCAGTTCTTC. This sequence encodes CASSSEQGISYNEQFF. The J gene is TRBJ2-1, the V gene TRBV28; TRBD1 aligns across 7 bases. In germline, CDR1 is MDHEN, CDR2 SYDVKM. The junction had 6 bases not matched to a gene; V was cut back by 4 bases and J by 0 bases. The length of the CDR3 is 16 residues.